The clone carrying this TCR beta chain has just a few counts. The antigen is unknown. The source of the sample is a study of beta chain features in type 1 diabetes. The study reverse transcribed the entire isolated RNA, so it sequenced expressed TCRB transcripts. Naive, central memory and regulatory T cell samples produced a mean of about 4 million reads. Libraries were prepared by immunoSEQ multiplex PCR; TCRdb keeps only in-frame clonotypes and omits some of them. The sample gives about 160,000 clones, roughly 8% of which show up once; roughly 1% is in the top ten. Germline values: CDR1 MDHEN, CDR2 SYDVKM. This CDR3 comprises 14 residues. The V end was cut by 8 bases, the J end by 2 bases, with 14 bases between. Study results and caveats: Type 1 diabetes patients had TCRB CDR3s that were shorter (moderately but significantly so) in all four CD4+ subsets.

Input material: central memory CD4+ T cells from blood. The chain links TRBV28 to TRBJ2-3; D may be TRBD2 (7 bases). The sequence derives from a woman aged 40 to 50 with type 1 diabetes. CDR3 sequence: CASGLGGHTDTQYF. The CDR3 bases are TGTGCCAGCGGCCTCGGGGGGCACACAGATACGCAGTATTTT. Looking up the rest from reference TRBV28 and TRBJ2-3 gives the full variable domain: DVKVTQSSRYLVKRTGEKVFLECVQDMDHENMFWYRQDPGLGLRLIYFSYDVKMKEKGDIPEGYSVSREKKERFSLILESASTNQTSMYLCASGLGGHTDTQYFGPGTRLTVL.